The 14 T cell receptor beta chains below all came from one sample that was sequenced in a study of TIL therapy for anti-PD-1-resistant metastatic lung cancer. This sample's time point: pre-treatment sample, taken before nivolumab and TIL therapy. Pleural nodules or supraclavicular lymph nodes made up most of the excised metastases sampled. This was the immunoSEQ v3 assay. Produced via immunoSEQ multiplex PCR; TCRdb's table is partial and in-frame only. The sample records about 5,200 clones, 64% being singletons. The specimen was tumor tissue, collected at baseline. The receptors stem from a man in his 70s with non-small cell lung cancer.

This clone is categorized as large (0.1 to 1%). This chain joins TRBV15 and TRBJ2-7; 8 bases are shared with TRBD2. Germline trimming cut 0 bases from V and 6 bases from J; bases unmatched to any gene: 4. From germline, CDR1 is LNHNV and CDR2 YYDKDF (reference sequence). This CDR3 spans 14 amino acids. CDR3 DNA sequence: TGTGCCACCAGCAGAGAACGGGAGGGCCGCGAGCAGTACTTC. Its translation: CATSREREGREQYF.

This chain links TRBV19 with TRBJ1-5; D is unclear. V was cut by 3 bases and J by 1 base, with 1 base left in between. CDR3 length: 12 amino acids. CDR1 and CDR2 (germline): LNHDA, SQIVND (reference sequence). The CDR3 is CASSISNQPQHF. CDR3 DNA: TGTGCCAGTAGTATCAGCAATCAGCCCCAGCATTTT.

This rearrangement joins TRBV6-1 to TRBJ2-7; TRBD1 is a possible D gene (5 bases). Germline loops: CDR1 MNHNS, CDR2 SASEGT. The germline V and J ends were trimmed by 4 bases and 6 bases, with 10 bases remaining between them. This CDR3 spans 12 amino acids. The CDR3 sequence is CASSVGAGEQYF. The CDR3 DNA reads TGTGCCAGCAGTGTAGGGGCAGGCGAGCAGTACTTC.

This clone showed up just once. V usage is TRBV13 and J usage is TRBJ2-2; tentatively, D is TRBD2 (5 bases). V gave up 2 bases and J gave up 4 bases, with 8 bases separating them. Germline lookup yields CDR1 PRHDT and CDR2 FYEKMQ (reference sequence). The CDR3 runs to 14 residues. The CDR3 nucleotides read TGTGCCAGCAGCTTACGAGGGTTCACCGGGGAGCTGTTTTTT. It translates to CASSLRGFTGELFF.

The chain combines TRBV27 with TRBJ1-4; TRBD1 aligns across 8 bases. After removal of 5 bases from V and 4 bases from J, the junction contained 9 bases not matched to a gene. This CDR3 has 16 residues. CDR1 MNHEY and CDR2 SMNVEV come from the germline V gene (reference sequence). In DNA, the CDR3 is TGTGCCAGCAGTGCGGCAGGGGGCGCGAATAATGAAAAACTGTTTTTT. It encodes CASSAAGGANNEKLFF.

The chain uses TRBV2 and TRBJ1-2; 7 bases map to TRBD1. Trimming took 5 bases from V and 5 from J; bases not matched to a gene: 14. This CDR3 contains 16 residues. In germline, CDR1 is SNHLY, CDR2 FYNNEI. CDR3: CASSSKQGSPLYGYTF. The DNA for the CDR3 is TGTGCCAGCAGTAGCAAACAGGGGTCCCCTCTTTATGGCTACACCTTC.

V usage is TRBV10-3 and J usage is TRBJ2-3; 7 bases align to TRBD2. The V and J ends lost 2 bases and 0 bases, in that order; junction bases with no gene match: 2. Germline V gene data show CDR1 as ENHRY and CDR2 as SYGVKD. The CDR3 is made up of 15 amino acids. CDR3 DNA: TGTGCCATCAGTGAGGGTAGCGGGAGCACAGATACGCAGTATTTT. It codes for CAISEGSGSTDTQYF.

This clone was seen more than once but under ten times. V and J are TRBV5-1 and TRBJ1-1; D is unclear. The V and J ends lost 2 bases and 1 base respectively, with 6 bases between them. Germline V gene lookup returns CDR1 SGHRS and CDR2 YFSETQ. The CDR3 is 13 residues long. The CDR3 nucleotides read TGCGCCAGCAGCTTTACAGAGAACACTGAAGCTTTCTTT. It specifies CASSFTENTEAFF. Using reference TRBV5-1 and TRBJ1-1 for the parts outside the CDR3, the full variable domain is KAGVTQTPRYLIKTRGQQVTLSCSPISGHRSVSWYQQTPGQGLQFLFEYFSETQRNKGNFPGRFSGRQFSNSRSEMNVSTLELGDSALYLCASSFTENTEAFFGQGTRLTVV.

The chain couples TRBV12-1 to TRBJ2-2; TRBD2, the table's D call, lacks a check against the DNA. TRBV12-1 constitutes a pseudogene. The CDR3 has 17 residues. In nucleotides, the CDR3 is TGTGCCAGCAGCTCAGGACTAGCGGGAGGTAACACCGGGGAGCTGTTTTTT. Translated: CASSSGLAGGNTGELFF.

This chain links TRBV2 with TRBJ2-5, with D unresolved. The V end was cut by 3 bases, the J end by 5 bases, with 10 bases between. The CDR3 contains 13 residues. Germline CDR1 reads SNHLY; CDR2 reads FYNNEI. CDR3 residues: CASSDSLQETQYF. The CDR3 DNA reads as TGTGCCAGCAGTGACTCCCTACAGGAGACCCAGTACTTC.

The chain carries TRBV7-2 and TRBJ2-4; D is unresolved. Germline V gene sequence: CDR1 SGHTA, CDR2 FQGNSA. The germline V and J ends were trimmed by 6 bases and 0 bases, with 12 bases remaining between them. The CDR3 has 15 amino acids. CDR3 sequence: CASRSPTGAKNIQYF. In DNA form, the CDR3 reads TGTGCCAGCAGATCACCCACGGGAGCCAAAAACATTCAGTACTTC.

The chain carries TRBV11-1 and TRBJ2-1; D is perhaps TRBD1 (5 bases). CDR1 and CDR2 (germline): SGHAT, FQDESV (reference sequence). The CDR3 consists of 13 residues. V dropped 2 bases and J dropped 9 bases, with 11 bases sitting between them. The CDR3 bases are TGTGCCAGCAGCTTATCGCTTAGGGGTGAGCAGTTCTTC. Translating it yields CASSLSLRGEQFF.

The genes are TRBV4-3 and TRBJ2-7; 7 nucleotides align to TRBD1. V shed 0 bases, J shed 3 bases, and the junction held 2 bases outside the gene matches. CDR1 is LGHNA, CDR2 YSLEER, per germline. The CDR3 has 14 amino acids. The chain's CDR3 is CASSQDYRGYEQYF. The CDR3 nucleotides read TGCGCCAGCAGCCAAGACTACAGGGGCTACGAGCAGTACTTC.

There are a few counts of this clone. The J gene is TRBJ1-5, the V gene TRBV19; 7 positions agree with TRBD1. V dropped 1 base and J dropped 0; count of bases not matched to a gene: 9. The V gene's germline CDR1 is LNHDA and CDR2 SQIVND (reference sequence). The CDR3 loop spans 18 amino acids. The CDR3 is CASSIAPTRQGSNQPQHF. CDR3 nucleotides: TGTGCCAGTAGTATAGCACCTACTCGACAGGGTAGCAATCAGCCCCAGCATTTT.